These 32 T cell receptor beta chains came from one sample sequenced in a study of blood T cells in healthy people across ages. PCR was performed a second time for about 6 to 12 cycles using a sample-barcoded 5' primer and a J-beta primer mix. TCRdb independently ran MiXCR on the 5' RACE reads; one entry per CDR3 protein. Counted here are fewer than 900,000 distinct CDR3 sequences, roughly 44% occurring once; the ten biggest clones make up more than 20%. Sequencing used blood. These receptor sequences come from a woman aged 55-70 years in good health.

The chain couples TRBV27 to TRBJ2-7, with D possibly being TRBD1 (6 bases). The CDR3 covers 16 residues. The germline V gene encodes CDR1 MNHEY and CDR2 SMNVEV (reference sequence). V was trimmed by 3 bases and J by 0 bases, leaving 15 bases between them. In nucleotides, the CDR3 is TGTGCCAGCAGTTTCTACACCCGGGACACCTCCTACGAGCAGTACTTC. Translation: CASSFYTRDTSYEQYF.

Worth noting for this clonotype: At one end the junction does not follow the germline gene, possibly because of a read error. In nucleotides, the CDR3 is TGTGCCAGCAGTCCGGTAGATAGCAATCAGCCCCGGCATTTT. Its translation is CASSPVDSNQPRHF. V and J are TRBV12-3 or TRBV12-4 and TRBJ1-5; D is unresolved. This CDR3 spans 14 amino acids.

This clonotype showed up just a few times. The rearrangement joins TRBV15 to TRBJ2-7, with D perhaps TRBD2 (6 bases). The CDR3 contains 15 residues. The V and J ends lost 5 bases and 0 bases respectively, with 14 bases between them. The V gene's germline CDR1 is LNHNV and CDR2 YYDKDF (reference sequence). This CDR3 is CATSGGHGSSYEQYF. The CDR3 DNA follows: TGTGCCACCAGCGGCGGACACGGGAGCTCCTACGAGCAGTACTTC.

This clonotype was seen a handful of times. The gene calls are TRBV20-1 and TRBJ2-3, with D possibly TRBD2 on 7 matching bases. This CDR3 contains 13 residues. CDR1 and CDR2 from the germline V gene are DFQATT and SNEGSKA (reference sequence). CDR3: CRGGASSTDTQYF. In DNA form, the CDR3 reads TGCAGGGGGGGGGCGTCTAGCACAGATACGCAGTATTTT.

Only a few counts were recorded for this clonotype. V is TRBV20-1 and J is TRBJ2-3; no definite D call. Looked up from germline, CDR1 is DFQATT and CDR2 is SNEGSKA (reference sequence). Between the trimmed V and J ends, which lost 5 bases and 6 bases, there was a span of 6 bases. This CDR3 region has 10 residues. Here the CDR3 reads CSAALDTQYF. CDR3 bases: TGCAGTGCTGCCTTGGATACGCAGTATTTT.

On this clonotype: Its ends do not fully match the called genes, so a read error is possible. The chain couples TRBV20-1 to TRBJ1-5; the D gene is possibly TRBD1 (5 bases). Germline V CDR1 and CDR2: DFQATT, SNEGSKA (reference sequence). The CDR3 sequence is 14 residues long. Here the CDR3 reads CSARRGASNQLQHF. CDR3 DNA sequence: TGCAGTGCTAGACGCGGGGCGAGTAATCAGCTCCAGCATTTT.

The CDR3 coding sequence is TGCAGCGTCCGCGGACAGGGGGCTGAAAAACTGTTTTTT. It encodes CSVRGQGAEKLFF. V is TRBV29-1 and J is TRBJ1-4, with TRBD1 matching 11 bases. The J segment lost 7 bases and the V segment lost 6 bases, leaving 4 bases of the junction unmatched. Germline lookup yields CDR1 SQVTM and CDR2 ANQGSEA. The CDR3 totals 13 residues.

The table lists this clonotype with many counts. J is TRBJ2-7 and V is TRBV6-5, with D maybe TRBD1 (6 bases). The V end lost 2 bases, the J end lost 5 bases, and 13 bases lay between the germline ends. Looked up from germline, CDR1 is MNHEY and CDR2 is SVGAGI. There are 14 residues in the CDR3. CDR3: CASSYERGTHEQYF. CDR3 nucleotide sequence: TGTGCCAGCAGTTACGAGAGGGGGACCCACGAGCAGTACTTC.

The chain uses TRBV7-9 and TRBJ1-1; D unresolved. Germline CDR1 is SEHNR and CDR2 is FQNEAQ (reference sequence). The CDR3 covers 14 residues. The germline V and J ends were trimmed by 1 base and 6 bases, with 12 bases remaining between them. This CDR3 is CASSLEAVEAEAFF. The CDR3 DNA follows: TGTGCCAGCAGCTTAGAGGCAGTGGAGGCTGAAGCTTTCTTT.

The V call is TRBV18, the J call TRBJ1-5, with no clear D. Germline CDR1 reads KGHSH; CDR2 reads LQKENI. V shed 3 bases and J shed 3 bases, with 12 bases lying between them. The CDR3 has 15 amino acids. For the CDR3, the DNA is TGTGCCAGCTCACCCTCGACGGATTACAATCAGCCCCAGCATTTT. Encoded protein: CASSPSTDYNQPQHF.

This clonotype was seen many times. A single base separates this from a much larger clone, so it may be a read error. The V and J genes are TRBV28 and TRBJ2-2; either TRBD1 or TRBD2 may fit D (5 bases each). Germline CDR1 and CDR2: MDHEN and SYDVKM. CDR3 length: 17 amino acids. The V and J ends lost 2 bases and 0 bases respectively, with 13 bases between them. The CDR3 nucleotides read TGTGCCAGCAGTTTAGAGGGGCAGTGCGCGAACACCGGGGAGCTGTTTTTT. Protein product: CASSLEGQCANTGELFF.

About this clonotype: One base away lies a much larger clone, so this may be a sequencing read error. V usage is TRBV29-1 and J usage is TRBJ2-7, with D tentatively TRBD2 (6 bases). Between the trimmed V and J ends, which lost 0 bases and 6 bases, there was a span of 15 bases. Germline values: CDR1 SQVTM, CDR2 ANQGSEA. This CDR3 comprises 14 residues. The CDR3 spells CSVEDQAGPSEQYF. CDR3 sequence (DNA): TGCAGCGTTGAAGATCAGGCGGGACCCTCCGAGCAGTACTTC.

The chain links TRBV5-1 to TRBJ1-2; a weak D match, TRBD1 (6 bases). The CDR3 has 17 amino acids. The germline V gene has CDR1 SGHRS and CDR2 YFSETQ. V lost 4 bases, J lost 12 bases, and 31 bases lay in between. Here the CDR3 reads CASSSQGLGLEPRTHTF. As DNA, the CDR3 is TGCGCCAGCAGCAGCCAGGGGTTGGGACTGGAACCACGTACCCACACCTTC.

This clonotype was seen a handful of times. The chain couples TRBV28 to TRBJ2-7; 10 bases agree with TRBD1. J lost 2 bases, V lost 4 bases, and 8 bases had no gene match. This CDR3 has 16 amino acids. Germline assignment: CDR1 MDHEN and CDR2 SYDVKM. The DNA for the CDR3 is TGTGCCAGCAGTTCGCTAGGGACAGGGGTACCCTACGAGCAGTACTTC. Residues: CASSSLGTGVPYEQYF.

J is TRBJ1-2 and V is TRBV28; D not resolved. The germline V gene has CDR1 MDHEN and CDR2 SYDVKM. This CDR3 has 11 residues. V lost 7 bases to trimming and J lost 3 bases, with 6 bases between them. CDR3 amino acids: CASMGHYGYTF. CDR3 DNA sequence: TGTGCCAGCATGGGTCACTATGGCTACACCTTC.

The chain recombines TRBV18 with TRBJ2-7, with D perhaps matching TRBD2 (5 bases). Germline V CDR1 and CDR2: KGHSH, LQKENI. V dropped 2 bases and J dropped 3 bases, with 14 bases sitting between them. This CDR3 comprises 15 residues. The CDR3 nucleotides are TGTGCCAGCTCACCATCAAGAGGAGGCGGCTACGAGCAGTACTTC. It yields the protein CASSPSRGGGYEQYF.

This clonotype was found a few times. The chain employs TRBV15 and TRBJ2-1, with TRBD1 identical over 9 bases. With 0 bases clipped from V and 12 bases from J, the junction kept 12 bases outside the gene matches. This CDR3 is 16 amino acids long. Germline assignment: CDR1 LNHNV and CDR2 YYDKDF (reference sequence). CDR3 protein: CATSREWTGAGSVQFF. The CDR3 bases are TGTGCCACCAGCAGAGAATGGACAGGGGCCGGGTCTGTGCAGTTCTTC.

This clonotype was seen a few times. The chain joins TRBV29-1 to TRBJ1-1, with TRBD1 matching 7 bases. V was clipped by 7 bases and J by 2 bases; unmatched bases: 7. There are 13 residues in the CDR3. Germline loops: CDR1 SQVTM, CDR2 ANQGSEA. In DNA, the CDR3 is TGCAGCGCCCGGGGACAGACCAACACTGAAGCTTTCTTT. It yields the protein CSARGQTNTEAFF.

The chain employs TRBV5-8 and TRBJ2-1; maybe TRBD2 (5 bases). Trimming cost V 1 base and J 10 bases, with 9 bases left between them. Germline values: CDR1 SGHTS, CDR2 YDEGEE. The CDR3 totals 12 residues. The CDR3 bases are TGTGCCAGCAGCTTGCGGACTTTAGAGCAGTTCTTC. Translating it yields CASSLRTLEQFF.

Remarks on this clonotype: A single base separates this from a much larger clone, so it may be a read error. The rearrangement links TRBV6-5 to TRBJ2-1; 7 bases agree with TRBD1. CDR3 size: 13 residues. Germline trimming cut 2 bases from V and 9 bases from J; bases unmatched to any gene: 4. Per germline, CDR1 MNHEY and CDR2 SVGAGI. The CDR3: CASSYDRVGEQFF. The CDR3 DNA reads as TGTGCCAGCAGTTACGACAGGGTTGGTGAGCAGTTCTTC.

The chain has TRBV6-1 and TRBJ2-6, with D tentatively TRBD1 (6 bases). The V end lost 7 bases, the J end lost 0 bases, and 16 bases lay between the germline ends. Germline V CDR1 and CDR2: MNHNS, SASEGT. CDR3 length: 17 amino acids. The CDR3 DNA follows: TGTGCCAGCACCAGGACAGCCCACCTCTCTGGGGCCAACGTCCTGACTTTC. Translated, it gives CASTRTAHLSGANVLTF.

This clonotype occurred many times. The chain uses TRBV4-3 and TRBJ2-7; TRBD1 is a possible D gene (5 bases). Looked up from germline, CDR1 is LGHNA and CDR2 is YSLEER. The CDR3 contains 15 residues. V lost 0 bases and J 3 bases, leaving 12 bases between the germline ends. The CDR3 here is CASSQEPGLDYEQYF. The CDR3 DNA reads as TGCGCCAGCAGCCAAGAGCCAGGGTTAGACTACGAGCAGTACTTC.

A remark on this clonotype: Possible read error: a much larger clone is one base away. The chain carries TRBV24-1 and TRBJ2-1, with a possible D match to TRBD1 (6 bases). Deletions cut 2 bases from V and 6 bases from J, with 13 bases between. Germline V CDR1 and CDR2: KGHDR, SFDVKD. This CDR3 has 15 amino acids. This CDR3 reads CATSDSQGRANEQFF. CDR3 coding DNA: TGTGCCACCAGTGATTCCCAGGGGCGGGCCAATGAGCAGTTCTTC.

This clonotype has a count of ten or more. The gene calls are TRBV14 and TRBJ2-4; no reliable D call. V shed 4 bases and J shed 0 bases, with 16 bases lying between them. The CDR3 contains 17 residues. CDR1 and CDR2 from the germline V gene are SGHDN and FVKESK. CDR3 loop: CASSPTLDPLAKNIQYF. DNA for the CDR3: TGTGCCAGCAGCCCCACCTTGGACCCTCTAGCCAAAAACATTCAGTACTTC.

In this sample, this clonotype turned up a few times. This sequence joins TRBV12-3 or TRBV12-4 and TRBJ2-1; the match to TRBD2 covers 8 bases. V lost 5 bases and J lost 6; bases outside the gene matches: 6. This CDR3 comprises 14 residues. The CDR3 DNA sequence: TGTGCCAGCAGTGATTCCGGGACTAGCAATGAGCAGTTCTTC. As protein: CASSDSGTSNEQFF.

This clonotype was observed a single time. The genes are TRBV15 and TRBJ2-1, with a weak D call TRBD2 (5 bases). Matching the DNA end better, TRBJ2-7 makes the J call doubtful. Germline V gene sequence: CDR1 LNHNV, CDR2 YYDKDF (reference sequence). The CDR3 has 17 residues. This chain's CDR3 is CATSREHSASSYNEQYF. In nucleotides, the CDR3 is TGTGCCACCAGCAGAGAGCATAGCGCAAGCTCCTACAATGAGCAGTACTTC.

This clonotype has just a few counts. V usage is TRBV7-3 and J usage is TRBJ2-7; D unclear. Germline V gene data show CDR1 as SGHTA and CDR2 as FQGTGA. The ends were cut back, 1 base at V and 4 bases at J, with 8 bases in the middle. CDR3 length equals 13 residues. The chain's CDR3 is CASSLNAAYEQYF. CDR3 nucleotides: TGTGCCAGCAGCTTAAACGCTGCGTACGAGCAGTACTTC.

This chain connects TRBV15 to TRBJ2-5, with D unclear. V was shortened by 0 bases and J by 1 base, with 12 bases between the two germline ends. CDR3 length equals 16 residues. Germline CDR1 LNHNV, CDR2 YYDKDF (reference sequence). CDR3 sequence (DNA): TGTGCCACCAGCAGAGAGGACGGAGCACTCCAAGAGACCCAGTACTTC. It translates to CATSREDGALQETQYF.

This chain uses TRBV12-3 or TRBV12-4 with TRBJ2-3; 7 nucleotides agree with TRBD1. Trimming took 10 bases from V and 4 from J; bases not matched to a gene: 8. The CDR3 consists of 13 residues. The CDR3 DNA is TGTGCCACCCCTGGCCAGGGGGCAGATACGCAGTATTTT. This encodes CATPGQGADTQYF.

About this clonotype: It may be a read error: a sequence one base away is much more abundant. The J gene is TRBJ2-4, the V gene TRBV7-2, with D perhaps TRBD2 (6 bases). The DNA end lines up better with TRBJ2-7; the J call may be wrong. The CDR3 extends over 15 amino acids. Looked up from germline, CDR1 is SGHTA and CDR2 is FQGNSA. CDR3 coding DNA: TGTGTCAGCAGCTTTAACCCGGGACTTGGGTACGAGCAGTACTTC. This translates into CVSSFNPGLGYEQYF.

The chain links TRBV7-3 to TRBJ1-1; 9 positions agree with TRBD1. CDR1 and CDR2 (germline): SGHTA, FQGTGA. The CDR3 has 15 residues. With V trimmed by 5 bases and J by 6 bases, 10 bases remained unmatched. The CDR3 loop reads CASSNPTGGSPEAFF. The CDR3 DNA reads as TGTGCCAGCAGCAATCCCACAGGGGGCAGTCCTGAAGCTTTCTTT.

This clonotype was counted ten times or more. The rearrangement uses TRBV29-1 and TRBJ2-3, with 7 bases lining up with TRBD2. The CDR3 is made up of 15 amino acids. V shed 4 bases, J shed 0 bases, and the junction held 7 bases outside the gene matches. The V gene's germline CDR1 is SQVTM and CDR2 ANQGSEA. CDR3 in DNA: TGCAGCGTTGGTGGGCTAGCGGCTAGCACAGATACGCAGTATTTT. Protein product: CSVGGLAASTDTQYF.